Following are 9 T cell receptor beta chains from one sample sequenced in a study of T-cell reconstitution after alpha-beta-depleted transplantation in children. Unique molecular identifiers were incorporated during preparation of the TCRbeta library. Using its own MiXCR run on the PCR reads, TCRdb lists one record per CDR3 protein. The data hold 200,000 to 250,000 distinct CDR3 sequences, with 9.7% observed a single time. Specimen: PBMCs from the stem cell graft donor, collected from the stem cell graft. These receptors all come from a human donor who donated a stem cell graft to a child with SCID.

Only a few counts were recorded for this clonotype. V is TRBV5-1 and J is TRBJ2-1, with 13 bases identical to TRBD2. The CDR3 has 16 amino acids. Trimming removed 1 base from V and 7 bases from J; junction bases left unmatched: 5. In germline, CDR1 is SGHRS, CDR2 YFSETQ. CDR3 in amino acids: CASSLSGTSGANEQFF. The DNA of the CDR3 is TGCGCCAGCAGCTTGTCAGGGACTAGCGGGGCGAATGAGCAGTTCTTC.

This chain links TRBV5-1 with TRBJ2-3; TRBD1 agrees at 8 bases. Trimming removed 4 bases from V and 3 bases from J; junction bases left unmatched: 7. Germline V lookup: CDR1 SGHRS, CDR2 YFSETQ. This CDR3 comprises 15 residues. The CDR3 coding sequence is TGCGCCAGCAGCCTGCAGGACAGGGCGACAGATACGCAGTATTTT. This encodes CASSLQDRATDTQYF.

This clonotype was counted many times. This rearrangement joins TRBV12-3 or TRBV12-4 to TRBJ2-3, with 7 bases aligning to TRBD2. The CDR3 has 15 amino acids. V dropped 4 bases and J dropped 0; count of bases not matched to a gene: 4. The CDR3 protein is CASSSPGGSTDTQYF. CDR3 DNA sequence: TGTGCCAGCAGTTCCCCCGGGGGGAGCACAGATACGCAGTATTTT.

This clonotype was recorded many times. The chain employs TRBV24-1 and TRBJ2-1, with 12 bases fitting TRBD2. The length of the CDR3 is 17 residues. V trimming: 2 bases; J trimming: 4 bases; junction bases outside the gene matches: 5. Germline V gives CDR1 KGHDR, CDR2 SFDVKD. Written as DNA, the CDR3 is TGTGCCACCAGTGATTCCCGACTAGCGGGGGATTACAATGAGCAGTTCTTC. This codes for CATSDSRLAGDYNEQFF.

This clonotype has ten or more counts. This CDR3 is CASSQDCACGGLTDTQYF. DNA for the CDR3: TGCGCCAGCAGCCAAGATTGTGCGTGCGGGGGGCTCACAGATACGCAGTATTTT. The rearrangement uses TRBV4-3 and TRBJ2-3; 8 nucleotides align to TRBD2. The CDR3 consists of 18 residues. Germline lookup yields CDR1 LGHNA and CDR2 YSLEER. Trimming at V came to 0 bases and at J to 2 bases, leaving 10 bases not matched to a gene.

This clonotype was observed at least ten times. The V and J genes are TRBV5-1 and TRBJ1-1; the D gene is possibly TRBD1 (6 bases). CDR1 and CDR2 from the germline V gene are SGHRS and YFSETQ. The CDR3 runs 16 residues. Trimming removed 1 base at V and 4 bases at J, with 17 bases between. The CDR3 DNA sequence: TGCGCCAGCAGCTTGCTGTCAGGGGTTTTGGTCACTGAAGCTTTCTTT. Encoded protein: CASSLLSGVLVTEAFF.

This clonotype showed up many times. V and J are TRBV5-1 and TRBJ1-1, with D hard to call. CDR1 is SGHRS and CDR2 is YFSETQ in the germline V gene. The CDR3 loop spans 13 amino acids. Trimming shortened V by 1 base and J by 3 bases, and 7 bases separated the two germline ends. CDR3 DNA: TGCGCCAGCAGCTTGAGTACAGACACTGAAGCTTTCTTT. Residues: CASSLSTDTEAFF.

This clonotype was picked up many times. The V gene is TRBV5-5, the J gene TRBJ2-3, with 9 bases that match TRBD2. Unmatched junction bases numbered 1, after V lost 0 bases and J lost 5 bases. Germline CDR1 and CDR2: SGHKS and YYEKEE (reference sequence). This CDR3 is built from 14 residues. The CDR3 DNA sequence: TGTGCCAGCAGCTTGGGCGGGGGGGTAGATACGCAGTATTTT. Translation gives CASSLGGGVDTQYF.

In this sample, this clonotype turned up many times. This chain's CDR3 is CAISITFRTGSHEQYF. As DNA, the CDR3 is TGTGCCATCAGCATCACATTCCGGACAGGATCGCACGAGCAGTACTTC. The V call is TRBV10-3, the J call TRBJ2-7; 7 bases are a match to TRBD1. Losses at the gene ends were 6 bases for V and 5 bases for J; bases not matched to a gene: 16. CDR3 length equals 16 residues. The germline V gene has CDR1 ENHRY and CDR2 SYGVKD.